This T cell receptor beta chain was retrieved from a study of control samples from healthy donors and cancer patients. Measured with immunoSEQ multiplex PCR; TCRdb has only the in-frame clones, and not every one. The top ten clones hold 25% to 40% of a sample with 15,000 to 20,000 clones, roughly nine tenths of them seen once. Sequenced sample: PBMCs. This sequence was found in a man in his fifties or sixties with head and neck cancer.

As DNA, the CDR3 is TGTGCCAGCAGCTTAGCCAATACCCGGGGGCCCCCCAATCAGCCCCAGCATTTT. Protein: CASSLANTRGPPNQPQHF. This chain connects TRBV11-3 to TRBJ1-5; D is perhaps TRBD1 (6 bases). This CDR3 region has 18 residues. Germline V gene lookup returns CDR1 SGHNT and CDR2 YENEEA. The V gene lost 1 base and the J gene lost 3 bases, with 19 bases spanning the gap.